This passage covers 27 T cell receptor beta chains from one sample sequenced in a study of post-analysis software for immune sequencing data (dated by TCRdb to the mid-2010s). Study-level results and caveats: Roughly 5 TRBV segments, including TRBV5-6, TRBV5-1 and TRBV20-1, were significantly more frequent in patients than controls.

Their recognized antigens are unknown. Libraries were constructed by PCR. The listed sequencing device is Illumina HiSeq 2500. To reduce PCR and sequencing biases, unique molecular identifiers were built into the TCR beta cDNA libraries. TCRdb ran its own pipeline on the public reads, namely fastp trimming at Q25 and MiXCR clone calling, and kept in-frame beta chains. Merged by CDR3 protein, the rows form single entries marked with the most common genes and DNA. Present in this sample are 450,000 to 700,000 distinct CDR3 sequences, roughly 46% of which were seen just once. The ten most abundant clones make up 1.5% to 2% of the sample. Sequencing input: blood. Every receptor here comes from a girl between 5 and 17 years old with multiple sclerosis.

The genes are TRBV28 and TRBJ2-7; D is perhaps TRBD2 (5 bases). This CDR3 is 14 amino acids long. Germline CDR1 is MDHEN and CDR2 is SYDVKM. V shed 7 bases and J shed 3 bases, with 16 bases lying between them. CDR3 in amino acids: CASTPRAEVYEQYF. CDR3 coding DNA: TGTGCCAGCACCCCGAGGGCAGAAGTCTACGAGCAGTACTTC.

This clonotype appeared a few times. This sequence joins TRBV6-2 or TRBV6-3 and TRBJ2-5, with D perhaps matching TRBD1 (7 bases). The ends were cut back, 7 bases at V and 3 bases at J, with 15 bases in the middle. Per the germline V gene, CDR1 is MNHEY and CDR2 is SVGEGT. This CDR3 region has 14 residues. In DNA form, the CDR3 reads TGTGCCAGCAAAAAGTTCAGGGGGGAAGAGACCCAGTACTTC. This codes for CASKKFRGEETQYF.

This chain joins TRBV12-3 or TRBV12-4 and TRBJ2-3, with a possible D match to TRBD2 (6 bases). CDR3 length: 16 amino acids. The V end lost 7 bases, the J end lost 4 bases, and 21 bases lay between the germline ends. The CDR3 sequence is CASTSRPFGGADTQYF. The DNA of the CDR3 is TGTGCCAGCACTTCAAGGCCCTTCGGGGGAGCAGATACGCAGTATTTT.

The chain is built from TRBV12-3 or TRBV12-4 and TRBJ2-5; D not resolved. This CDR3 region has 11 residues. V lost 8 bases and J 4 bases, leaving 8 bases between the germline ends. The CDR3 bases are TGTGCCAGCGTGGATGGAGAGACCCAGTACTTC. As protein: CASVDGETQYF.

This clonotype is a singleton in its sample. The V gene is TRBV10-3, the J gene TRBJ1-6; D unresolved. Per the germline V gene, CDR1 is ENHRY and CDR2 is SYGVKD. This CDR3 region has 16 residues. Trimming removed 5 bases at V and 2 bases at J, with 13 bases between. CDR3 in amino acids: CAISSKAEAYNSPLHF. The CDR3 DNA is TGTGCCATCAGTTCCAAGGCAGAGGCCTATAATTCACCCCTCCACTTT.

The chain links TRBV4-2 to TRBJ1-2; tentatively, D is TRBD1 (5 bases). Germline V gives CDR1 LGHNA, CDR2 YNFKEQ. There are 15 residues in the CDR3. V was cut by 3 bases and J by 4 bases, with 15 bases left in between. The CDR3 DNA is TGTGCCAGCAGCCACCGGGGGAATCCCACCTATGGCTACACCTTC. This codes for CASSHRGNPTYGYTF.

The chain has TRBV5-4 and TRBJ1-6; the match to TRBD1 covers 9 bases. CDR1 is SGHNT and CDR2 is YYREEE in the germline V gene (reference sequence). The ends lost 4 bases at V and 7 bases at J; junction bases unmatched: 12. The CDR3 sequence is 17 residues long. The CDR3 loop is CASSPTGGGRLNSPLHF. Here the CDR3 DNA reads TGTGCCAGCAGCCCCACAGGGGGCGGGCGGTTGAATTCACCCCTCCACTTT.

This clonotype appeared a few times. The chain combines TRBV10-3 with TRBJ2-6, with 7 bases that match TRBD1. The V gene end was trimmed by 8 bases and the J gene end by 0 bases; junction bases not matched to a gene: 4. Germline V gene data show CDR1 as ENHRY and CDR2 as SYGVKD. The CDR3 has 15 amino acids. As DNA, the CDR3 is TGTGCCATCGGACAGGATCTCTCTGGGGCCAACGTCCTGACTTTC. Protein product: CAIGQDLSGANVLTF.

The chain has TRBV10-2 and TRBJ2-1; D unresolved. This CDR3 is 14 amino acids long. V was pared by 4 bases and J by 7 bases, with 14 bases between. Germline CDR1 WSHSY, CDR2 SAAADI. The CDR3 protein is CASSVAVEGNEQFF. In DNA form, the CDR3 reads TGCGCCAGCAGTGTAGCCGTCGAAGGTAATGAGCAGTTCTTC.

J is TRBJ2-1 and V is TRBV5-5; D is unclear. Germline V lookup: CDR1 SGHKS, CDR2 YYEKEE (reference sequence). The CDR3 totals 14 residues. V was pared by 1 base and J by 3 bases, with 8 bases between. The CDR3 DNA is TGTGCCAGCAGCTTGTCGACCCTCTACAATGAGCAGTTCTTC. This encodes CASSLSTLYNEQFF.

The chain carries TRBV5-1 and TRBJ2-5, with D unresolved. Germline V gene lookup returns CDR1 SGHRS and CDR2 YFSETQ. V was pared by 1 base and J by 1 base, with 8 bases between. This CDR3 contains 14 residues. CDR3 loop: CASSLRRTQETQYF. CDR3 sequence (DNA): TGCGCCAGCAGCTTGAGACGGACCCAAGAGACCCAGTACTTC.

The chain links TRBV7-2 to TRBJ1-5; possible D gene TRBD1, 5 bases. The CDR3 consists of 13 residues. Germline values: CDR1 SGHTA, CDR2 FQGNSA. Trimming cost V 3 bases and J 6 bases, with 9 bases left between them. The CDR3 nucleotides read TGTGCCAGCAGCTTCGAGGGGATTCAGCCCCAGCATTTT. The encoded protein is CASSFEGIQPQHF. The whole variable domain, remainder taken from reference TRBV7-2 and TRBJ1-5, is GAGVSQSPSNKVTEKGKDVELRCDPISGHTALYWYRQSLGQGLEFLIYFQGNSAPDKSGLPSDRFSAERTGGSVSTLTIQRTQQEDSAVYLCASSFEGIQPQHFGDGTRLSIL.

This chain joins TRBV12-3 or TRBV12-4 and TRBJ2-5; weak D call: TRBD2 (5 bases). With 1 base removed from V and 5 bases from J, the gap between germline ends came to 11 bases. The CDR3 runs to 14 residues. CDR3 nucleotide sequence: TGTGCCAGCAGTTTAGGGGGTTGGGAGGAGACCCAGTACTTC. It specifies CASSLGGWEETQYF.

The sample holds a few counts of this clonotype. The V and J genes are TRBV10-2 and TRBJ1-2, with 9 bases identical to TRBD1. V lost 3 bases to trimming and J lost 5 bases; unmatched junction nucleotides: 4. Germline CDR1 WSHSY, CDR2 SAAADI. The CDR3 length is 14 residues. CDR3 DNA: TGCGCCAGCAGTGACTCCGGACAGGGGTATGGCTACACCTTC. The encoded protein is CASSDSGQGYGYTF.

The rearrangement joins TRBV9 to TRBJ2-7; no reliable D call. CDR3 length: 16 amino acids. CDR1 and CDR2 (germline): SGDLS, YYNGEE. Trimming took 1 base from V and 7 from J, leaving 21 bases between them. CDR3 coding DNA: TGTGCCAGCAGCGTACCCGACCCGGGCTCCTACAATGAGCAGTACTTC. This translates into CASSVPDPGSYNEQYF.

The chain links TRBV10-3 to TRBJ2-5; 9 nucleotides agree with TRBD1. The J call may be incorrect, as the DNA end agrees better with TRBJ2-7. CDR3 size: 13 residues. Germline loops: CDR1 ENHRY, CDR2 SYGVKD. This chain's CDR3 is CAIRTGQGYEQYF. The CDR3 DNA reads TGTGCCATCAGGACCGGACAGGGGTACGAGCAGTACTTC.

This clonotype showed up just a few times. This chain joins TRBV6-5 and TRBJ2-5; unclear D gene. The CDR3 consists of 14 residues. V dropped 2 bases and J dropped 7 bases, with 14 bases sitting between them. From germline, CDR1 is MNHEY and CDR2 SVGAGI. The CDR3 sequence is CASSYLGSELTQYF. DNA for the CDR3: TGTGCCAGCAGTTACCTCGGTTCGGAACTGACCCAGTACTTC.

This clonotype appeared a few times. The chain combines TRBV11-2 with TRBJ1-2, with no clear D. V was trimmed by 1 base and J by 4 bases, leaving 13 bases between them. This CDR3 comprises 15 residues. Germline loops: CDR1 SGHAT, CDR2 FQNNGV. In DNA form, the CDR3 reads TGTGCCAGCAGCTTAGTTATCGCCCCGGCCTATGGCTACACCTTC. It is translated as CASSLVIAPAYGYTF. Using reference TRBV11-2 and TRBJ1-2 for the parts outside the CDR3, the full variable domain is EAGVAQSPRYKIIEKRQSVAFWCNPISGHATLYWYQQILGQGPKLLIQFQNNGVVDDSQLPKDRFSAERLKGVDSTLKIQPAKLEDSAVYLCASSLVIAPAYGYTFGSGTRLTVV.

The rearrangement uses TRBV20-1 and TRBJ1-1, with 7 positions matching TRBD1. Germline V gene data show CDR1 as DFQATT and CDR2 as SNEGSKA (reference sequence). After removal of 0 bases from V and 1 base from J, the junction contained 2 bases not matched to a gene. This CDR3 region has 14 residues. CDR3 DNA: TGCAGTGCTAGAGAGGGACAGACGAACACTGAAGCTTTCTTT. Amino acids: CSAREGQTNTEAFF.

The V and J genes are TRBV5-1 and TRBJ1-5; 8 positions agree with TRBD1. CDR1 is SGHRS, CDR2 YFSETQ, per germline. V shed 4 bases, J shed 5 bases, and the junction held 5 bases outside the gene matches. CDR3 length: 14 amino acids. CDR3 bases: TGCGCCAGCAGCCTTTCAGGGGGCTATCAGCCCCAGCATTTT. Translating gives CASSLSGGYQPQHF.

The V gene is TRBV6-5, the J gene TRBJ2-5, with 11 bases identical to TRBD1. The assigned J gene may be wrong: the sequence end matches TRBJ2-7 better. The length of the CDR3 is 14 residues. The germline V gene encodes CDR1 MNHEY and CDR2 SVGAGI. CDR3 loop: CASSYRTGGHEQYF. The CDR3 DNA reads TGTGCCAGCAGTTACAGGACAGGGGGCCACGAGCAGTACTTC.

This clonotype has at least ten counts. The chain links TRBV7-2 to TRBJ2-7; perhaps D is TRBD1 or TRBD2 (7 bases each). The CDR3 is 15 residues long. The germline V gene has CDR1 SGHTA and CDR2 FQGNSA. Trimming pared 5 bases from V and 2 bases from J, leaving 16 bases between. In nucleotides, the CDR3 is TGTGCCAGCAGCCCCAGGGGGGGCCCTACCTACGAGCAGTACTTC. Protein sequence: CASSPRGGPTYEQYF.

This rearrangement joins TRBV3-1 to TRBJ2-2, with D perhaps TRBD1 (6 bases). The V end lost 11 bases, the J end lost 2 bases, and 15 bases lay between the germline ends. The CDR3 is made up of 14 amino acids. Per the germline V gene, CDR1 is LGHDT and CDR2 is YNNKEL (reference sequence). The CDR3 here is CAHKGRGNTGELFF. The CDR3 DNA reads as TGTGCCCACAAAGGCAGGGGTAACACCGGGGAGCTGTTTTTT.

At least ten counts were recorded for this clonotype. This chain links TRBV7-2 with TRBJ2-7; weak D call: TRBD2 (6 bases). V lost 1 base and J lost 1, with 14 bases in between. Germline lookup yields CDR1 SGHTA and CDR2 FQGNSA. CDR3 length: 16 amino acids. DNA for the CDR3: TGTGCCAGCAGCTTAGGCCTGACTAGTGGTTCCTACGAGCAGTACTTC. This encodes CASSLGLTSGSYEQYF.

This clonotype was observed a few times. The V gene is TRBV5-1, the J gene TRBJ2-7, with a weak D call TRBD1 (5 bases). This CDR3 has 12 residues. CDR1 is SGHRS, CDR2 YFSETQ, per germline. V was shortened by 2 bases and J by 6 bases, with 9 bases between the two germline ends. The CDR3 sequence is CASSFSQGEQYF. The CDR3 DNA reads TGCGCCAGCAGCTTCTCCCAGGGCGAGCAGTACTTC.

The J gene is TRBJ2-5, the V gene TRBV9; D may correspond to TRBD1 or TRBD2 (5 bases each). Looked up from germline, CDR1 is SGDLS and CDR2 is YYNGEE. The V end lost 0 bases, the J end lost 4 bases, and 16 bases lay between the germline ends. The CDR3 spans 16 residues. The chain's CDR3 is CASSVGRRRRGETQYF. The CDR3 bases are TGTGCCAGCAGCGTAGGCCGGAGGCGAAGGGGAGAGACCCAGTACTTC.

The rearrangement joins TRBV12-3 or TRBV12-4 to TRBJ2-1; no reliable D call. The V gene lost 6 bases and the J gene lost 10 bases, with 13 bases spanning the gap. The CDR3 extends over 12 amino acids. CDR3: CASRAPLGEQFF. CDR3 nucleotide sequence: TGTGCCAGCAGGGCCCCCTTAGGCGAGCAGTTCTTC.